This TCR beta chain was captured by sequencing in a study of graft-versus-host responses after intestinal transplantation. Turning to the study itself: Grafts were multivisceral, liver-intestinal, or isolated intestinal. Following induction with anti-thymocyte globulin, all recipients were given tacrolimus and steroids for around three years. The study, taken as a whole, reports: Across patients carrying graft-donor T cell macrochimerism, allografts held high graft-versus-host to host-versus-graft clonal ratios. GvH clones were identified in recipient marrow, with some first appearing in ileum or blood.

As regards this clone: The antigen is undetermined.

This CDR3 comprises 14 residues. The germline gives CDR1 MGHRA, CDR2 YSYEKL. Between the trimmed V and J ends, which lost 4 bases and 8 bases, there was a span of 14 bases. Measured with immunoSEQ multiplex PCR; TCRdb has only the in-frame clones, and not every one. The profile shows fewer than 90,000 clones, around 93% of them singletons. This sequence originates from a human donor who was the organ donor for an intestinal transplant. The specimen comprised unstimulated CD4+ T cells sorted from spleen or lymph node cells, sampled before transplant. The chain employs TRBV4-1 and TRBJ1-4; D gene uncertain. The CDR3 spells CASSPNTLGEKLFF. In DNA form, the CDR3 reads TGCGCCAGCAGCCCTAATACGCTAGGGGAAAAACTGTTTTTT.